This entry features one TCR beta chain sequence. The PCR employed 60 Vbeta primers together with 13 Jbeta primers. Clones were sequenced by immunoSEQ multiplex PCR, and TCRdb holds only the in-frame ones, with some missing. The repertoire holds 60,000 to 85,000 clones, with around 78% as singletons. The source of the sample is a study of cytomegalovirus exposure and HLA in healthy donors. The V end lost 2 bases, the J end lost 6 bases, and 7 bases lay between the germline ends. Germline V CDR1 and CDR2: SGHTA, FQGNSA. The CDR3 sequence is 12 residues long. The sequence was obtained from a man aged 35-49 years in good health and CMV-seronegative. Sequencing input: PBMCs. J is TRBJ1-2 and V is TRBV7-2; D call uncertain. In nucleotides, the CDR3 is TGTGCCAGCAGCTTAATCCGGGATGGCTACACCTTC. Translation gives CASSLIRDGYTF.